A single sample gave rise to the 18 T cell receptor beta chains below, sequenced in a study of blood T cell repertoires in COVID-19. Sequencing used immunoSEQ multiplex PCR; TCRdb keeps in-frame clones, though not all of them. The sample records about 150,000 clones, about four fifths being singletons. Sequenced: peripheral blood. These TCRs come from a woman in her 70s who had recovered from COVID-19.

The chain combines TRBV6-2 or TRBV6-3 with TRBJ2-7; the match to TRBD1 covers 7 bases. The CDR3 is made up of 16 amino acids. CDR1 is MNHEY and CDR2 is SVGEGT in the germline V gene. Trimming at V came to 0 bases and at J to 2 bases, leaving 7 bases not matched to a gene. The CDR3 spells CASSYSRDSLPYEQYF. In DNA form, the CDR3 reads TGTGCCAGCAGTTACTCGAGGGACAGCCTACCCTACGAGCAGTACTTC.

In the case of this clone: Other DNA sequences in this specimen translate into the identical CDR3. The chain joins TRBV5-1 to TRBJ1-5; 10 nucleotides agree with TRBD1. The junction had 2 bases not matched to a gene; V was cut back by 0 bases and J by 2 bases. Germline V gives CDR1 SGHRS, CDR2 YFSETQ. CDR3 length equals 16 residues. CDR3 amino acids: CASSLGDRGGNQPQHF. CDR3 nucleotides: TGCGCCAGCAGCTTGGGGGACAGGGGAGGCAATCAGCCCCAGCATTTT.

The chain uses TRBV15 and TRBJ2-1; 9 positions match TRBD2. Unmatched junction bases numbered 10, after V lost 11 bases and J lost 5 bases. The CDR3 loop spans 14 amino acids. Germline loops: CDR1 LNHNV, CDR2 YYDKDF (reference sequence). CDR3 amino acids: CAGQLGGRDNEQFF. CDR3 sequence (DNA): TGTGCCGGCCAGTTGGGCGGGAGGGACAATGAGCAGTTCTTC.

The chain links TRBV7-2 to TRBJ1-4; D may be TRBD1 (6 bases). CDR3 size: 14 residues. Trimming left V 1 base short and J 12 bases short, with 15 bases between. Germline CDR1 is SGHTA and CDR2 is FQGNSA. The CDR3 DNA sequence: TGTGCCAGCAGCTTAGGGGGCACCCAGGGGCAACTGTTTTTT. Encoded protein: CASSLGGTQGQLFF. Complete variable domain (other parts from reference TRBV7-2 and TRBJ1-4): GAGVSQSPSNKVTEKGKDVELRCDPISGHTALYWYRQSLGQGLEFLIYFQGNSAPDKSGLPSDRFSAERTGGSVSTLTIQRTQQEDSAVYLCASSLGGTQGQLFFGSGTQLSVL.

The V and J genes are TRBV12-3 or TRBV12-4 and TRBJ1-2; possible D gene TRBD1, 5 bases. The V end lost 3 bases, the J end lost 7 bases, and 9 bases lay between the germline ends. This CDR3 has 12 amino acids. The CDR3 loop is CASSFGQGGYTF. CDR3 nucleotide sequence: TGTGCCAGCAGTTTCGGGCAGGGTGGCTACACCTTC.

The chain recombines TRBV15 with TRBJ1-2; D is ambiguous. The length of the CDR3 is 13 residues. The germline V gene encodes CDR1 LNHNV and CDR2 YYDKDF (reference sequence). V was clipped by 0 bases and J by 5 bases, with 7 bases between them. The CDR3 DNA reads TGTGCCACCAGCAGAGATGGGCAGTATGGCTACACCTTC. Residues: CATSRDGQYGYTF.

V gene TRBV2 combines with J gene TRBJ1-5; the D gene is possibly TRBD1 (5 bases). Trimming pared 5 bases from V and 0 bases from J, leaving 14 bases between. Germline CDR1 and CDR2: SNHLY and FYNNEI. The CDR3 length is 16 residues. The CDR3 coding sequence is TGTGCCAGCAGTCTTCGACCAGGGAATAGCAATCAGCCCCAGCATTTT. Its translation is CASSLRPGNSNQPQHF.

This chain links TRBV7-3 with TRBJ2-2; D unclear. V was shortened by 4 bases and J by 4 bases, with 10 bases between the two germline ends. Germline V gene data show CDR1 as SGHTA and CDR2 as FQGTGA. This CDR3 spans 14 amino acids. As DNA, the CDR3 is TGTGCCAGCAGCTCCAATAGTGGCACCGGGGAGCTGTTTTTT. Translation gives CASSSNSGTGELFF.

A few counts support this clone. The genes are TRBV6-5 and TRBJ1-2, with 7 bases fitting TRBD1. With V trimmed by 5 bases and J by 4 bases, 10 bases remained unmatched. CDR3 length: 15 residues. Germline CDR1 is MNHEY and CDR2 is SVGAGI. CDR3 protein: CASSPRAGGGYGYTF. The CDR3 bases are TGTGCCAGCAGTCCCCGGGCAGGGGGTGGCTATGGCTACACCTTC.

V usage is TRBV30 and J usage is TRBJ1-5; D remains unclear. Looked up from germline, CDR1 is GTSNPN and CDR2 is SVGIG (reference sequence). CDR3 length: 15 amino acids. V was cut by 3 bases and J by 3 bases, with 15 bases left in between. The CDR3 region has the DNA TGTGCCTGGAGCGGCGTGGGCCACAACAATCAGCCCCAGCATTTT. It yields the protein CAWSGVGHNNQPQHF. The variable domain in full, completed from reference TRBV30 and TRBJ1-5, reads SQTIHQWPATLVQPVGSPLSLECTVEGTSNPNLYWYRQAAGRGLQLLFYSVGIGQISSEVPQNLSASRPQDRQFILSSKKLLLSDSGFYLCAWSGVGHNNQPQHFGDGTRLSIL.

The V call is TRBV28, the J call TRBJ1-2, with 8 bases identical to TRBD1. Losses at the gene ends were 7 bases for V and 0 bases for J; bases not matched to a gene: 10. The CDR3 covers 16 residues. Per germline, CDR1 MDHEN and CDR2 SYDVKM. This chain's CDR3 is CASTRGGTGTNYGYTF. For the CDR3, the DNA is TGTGCCAGCACGAGGGGGGGGACAGGAACTAACTATGGCTACACCTTC.

This chain joins TRBV5-4 and TRBJ1-2; 7 bases line up with TRBD1. CDR3 length: 14 amino acids. V gave up 3 bases and J gave up 2 bases; unmatched junction bases: 4. The germline V gene encodes CDR1 SGHNT and CDR2 YYREEE (reference sequence). DNA for the CDR3: TGTGCCAGCAGCTATGGACAGGCCAACTATGGCTACACCTTC. Amino acids: CASSYGQANYGYTF.

V usage is TRBV5-4 and J usage is TRBJ1-1; D gene unclear. Trimming shortened V by 1 base and J by 3 bases, and 19 bases separated the two germline ends. The CDR3 is 17 amino acids. In germline, CDR1 is SGHNT, CDR2 YYREEE (reference sequence). CDR3 in DNA: TGTGCCAGCAGCTTGCCCCCCACCTACCGGGAGGACACTGAAGCTTTCTTT. This encodes CASSLPPTYREDTEAFF.

This clone was counted once. The chain couples TRBV27 to TRBJ1-6; tentatively, D is TRBD1 (6 bases). Germline assignment: CDR1 MNHEY and CDR2 SMNVEV (reference sequence). CDR3 length: 15 amino acids. Trimming stripped 5 bases from V and 7 bases from J, with 15 bases between. CDR3 loop: CASSPGTIGNSPLHF. The CDR3 nucleotides read TGTGCCAGCAGTCCCGGGACAATCGGAAATTCACCCCTCCACTTT.

The chain links TRBV4-2 to TRBJ1-1; weak D call: TRBD1 (5 bases). Germline CDR1 and CDR2: LGHNA and YNFKEQ. V was trimmed by 0 bases and J by 8 bases, leaving 10 bases between them. The CDR3 is made up of 13 amino acids. CDR3 bases: TGTGCCAGCAGCCAAGACCGGGGGGGAGAAGCTTTCTTT. It translates to CASSQDRGGEAFF.

V and J are TRBV4-2 and TRBJ2-5; the D gene is possibly TRBD2 (6 bases). The germline V gene has CDR1 LGHNA and CDR2 YNFKEQ. The CDR3 consists of 15 residues. With 5 bases removed from V and 5 bases from J, the gap between germline ends came to 18 bases. The CDR3 region has the DNA TGTGCCAGCAGCAGCAGGGCCAATCGGGGGGAGACCCAGTACTTC. It codes for CASSSRANRGETQYF.

This chain connects TRBV28 to TRBJ1-1, with D uncertain. The germline V and J ends were trimmed by 5 bases and 4 bases, with 14 bases remaining between them. The CDR3 extends over 14 amino acids. Per the germline V gene, CDR1 is MDHEN and CDR2 is SYDVKM. The chain's CDR3 is CASSVPGAGTEAFF. The CDR3, as DNA: TGTGCCAGCAGTGTGCCGGGTGCTGGCACTGAAGCTTTCTTT.

CDR3 amino acids: CASSVGVNSPLHF. CDR3 DNA: TGTGCCAGCAGTGTAGGGGTAAATTCACCCCTCCACTTT. The chain uses TRBV2 and TRBJ1-6; tentative D call: TRBD1 (5 bases). The germline gives CDR1 SNHLY, CDR2 FYNNEI. CDR3 size: 13 residues. V lost 4 bases and J 7 bases, leaving 8 bases between the germline ends.